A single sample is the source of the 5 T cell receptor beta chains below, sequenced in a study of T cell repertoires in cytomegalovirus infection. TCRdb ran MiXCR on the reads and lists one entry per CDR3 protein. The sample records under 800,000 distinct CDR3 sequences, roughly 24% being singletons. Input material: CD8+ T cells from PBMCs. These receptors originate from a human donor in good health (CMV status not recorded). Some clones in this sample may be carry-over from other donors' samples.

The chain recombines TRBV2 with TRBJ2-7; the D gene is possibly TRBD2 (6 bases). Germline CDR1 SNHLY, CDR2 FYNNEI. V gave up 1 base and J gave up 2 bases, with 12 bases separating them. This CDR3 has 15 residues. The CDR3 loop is CASSEGASATYEQYV. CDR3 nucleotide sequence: TGTGCCAGCAGTGAAGGAGCTAGCGCAACCTACGAGCAGTACGTC.

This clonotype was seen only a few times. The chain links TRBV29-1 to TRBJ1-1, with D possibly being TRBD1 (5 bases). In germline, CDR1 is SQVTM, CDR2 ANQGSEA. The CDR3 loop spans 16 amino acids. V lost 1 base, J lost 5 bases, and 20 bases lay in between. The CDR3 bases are TGCAGCGTTGAAGTAAGGGGTGGGCAGGGATATACTGAAGCTTTCTTT. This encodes CSVEVRGGQGYTEAFF.

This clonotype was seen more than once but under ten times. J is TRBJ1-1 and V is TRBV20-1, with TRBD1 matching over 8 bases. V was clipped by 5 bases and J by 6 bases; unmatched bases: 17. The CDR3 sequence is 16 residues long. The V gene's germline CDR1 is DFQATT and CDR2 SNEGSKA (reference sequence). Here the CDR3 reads CSAGILQGARGSEAFF. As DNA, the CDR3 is TGCAGTGCTGGGATACTTCAGGGGGCCAGGGGTTCTGAAGCTTTCTTT.

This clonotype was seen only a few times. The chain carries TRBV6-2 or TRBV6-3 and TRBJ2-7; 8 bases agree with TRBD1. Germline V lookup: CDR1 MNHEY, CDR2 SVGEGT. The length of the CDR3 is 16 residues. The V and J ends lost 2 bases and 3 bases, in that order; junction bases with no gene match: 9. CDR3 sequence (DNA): TGTGCCAGCAGTTACCCAAGACAGGGGACAAGCTACGAGCAGTACGTC. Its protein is CASSYPRQGTSYEQYV.

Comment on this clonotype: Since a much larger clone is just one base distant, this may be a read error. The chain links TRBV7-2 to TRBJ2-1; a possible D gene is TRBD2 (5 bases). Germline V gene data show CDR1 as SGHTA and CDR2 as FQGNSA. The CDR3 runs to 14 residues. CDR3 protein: CVSSGPLGRYEQFF. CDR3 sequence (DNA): TGTGTCAGCAGCGGTCCCCTCGGGCGTTATGAGCAGTTCTTC.